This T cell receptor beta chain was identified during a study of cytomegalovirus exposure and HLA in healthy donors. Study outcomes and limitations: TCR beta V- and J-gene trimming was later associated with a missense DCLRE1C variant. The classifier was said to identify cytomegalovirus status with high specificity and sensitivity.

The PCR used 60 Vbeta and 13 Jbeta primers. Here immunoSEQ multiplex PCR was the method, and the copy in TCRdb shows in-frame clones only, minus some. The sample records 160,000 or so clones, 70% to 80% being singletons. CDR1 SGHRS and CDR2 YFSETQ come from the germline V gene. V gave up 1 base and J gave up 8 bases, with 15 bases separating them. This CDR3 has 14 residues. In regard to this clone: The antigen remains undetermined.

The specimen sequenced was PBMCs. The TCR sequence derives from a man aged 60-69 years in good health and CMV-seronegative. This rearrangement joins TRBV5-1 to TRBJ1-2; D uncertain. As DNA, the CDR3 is TGCGCCAGCAGCTTGTCCGGCAGTCTAGGAGGCTACACCTTC. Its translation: CASSLSGSLGGYTF.